The present TCR beta chain was sequenced within a study of T cell clones after liver transplantation. CD3+CD4+ and CD3+CD8+ cells were FACS-sorted from thawed unstimulated PBMCs. Overall study findings and caveats: Small, mixed patient groups and varying post-transplant times limit these conclusions. Circulating graft-donor-reactive CD4 TCRbeta sequences fell significantly post-transplant in most of the 8 subjects.

Sequencing was performed with immunoSEQ multiplex PCR; in TCRdb, only in-frame clones are kept and a portion is missing. There are some 50,000 clones in the sample; under 85% occur only once, and nearly 10% lies in the top ten. There are 15 residues in the CDR3. The germline V gene encodes CDR1 MNHNY and CDR2 SVGAGI (reference sequence). V lost 5 bases and J 1 base, leaving 12 bases between the germline ends. This clone has a handful of counts. Antigen specificity is unknown. The clonotype originates from a human patient who received a liver transplant. Some T cells may have originated in the graft donor. The sample here was CD4+ T cells from blood, taken at the 22-month timepoint. This chain connects TRBV6-6 to TRBJ1-5; D unresolved. This chain's CDR3 is CASSPVQRSNQPQHF. CDR3 in DNA: TGTGCCAGCAGTCCGGTACAGCGCAGCAATCAGCCCCAGCATTTT.